This entry features one T cell receptor beta chain sequence. Antigen: not known. Germline CDR1 MNHEY, CDR2 SMNVEV (reference sequence). CDR3 length: 14 residues. Trimming cost V 3 bases and J 3 bases; bases outside gene matches: 5. Sequencing was performed with immunoSEQ multiplex PCR; in TCRdb, only in-frame clones are kept and a portion is missing. The sample records some 35,000 clones, approximately 72% being singletons. Antigen-specific CD4+ T cells expanded by the ViraFEST assay with viral peptide pools were then sequenced. Upon completion of around ten days in culture, CD4+ T cells were isolated. The person had PCR-confirmed SARS-CoV-2 infection between March and December 2020. The data are from a study of vaccination effects on CD4 cells after COVID-19. Points from the study as a whole: Convalescents' spike-reactive clones after vaccination were mainly made up of new clones that the vaccine induced. Both infection-induced and vaccine-induced clones contracted markedly at late post-vaccination timepoints.

The sequencing here drew on CD4+ T cells from PBMCs cultured with HCoV-NL63 spike peptides, taken before COVID-19 vaccination. V gene TRBV27 combines with J gene TRBJ2-7; 7 bases line up with TRBD2. This clonotype was obtained from a human donor who had a prior SARS-CoV-2 infection. The CDR3: CASSFLAEIYEQYF. DNA for the CDR3: TGTGCCAGCAGTTTTCTAGCGGAGATCTACGAGCAGTACTTC.